The TCR beta chain under discussion was sequenced for a study of CD8+ T cells in alopecia areata. Study observations and caveats: Sequenced scalp T cells also include alphabeta T cells resident in normal skin. Shared TCR sequences were less clear between patients than in mice, possibly partly from HLA diversity. Clonality was higher in lesional than normal scalp, especially in alopecia totalis/universalis.

T lymphocytes (CD4+ and CD8+) were sorted from PBMCs. As the sequencing template, cDNA was produced by extracting RNA and reverse transcribing it. Assay used: immunoSEQ multiplex PCR; TCRdb lists only in-frame clones, some missing. Counted here are 150,000 or so clones, 55% occurring once; the ten biggest clones make up approximately 4.3%. In regard to this clone: Its matching antigen is unknown.

After removal of 3 bases from V and 4 bases from J, the junction contained 3 bases not matched to a gene. The length of the CDR3 is 14 residues. Germline V gives CDR1 MRHNA, CDR2 SNTAGT. V is TRBV6-4 and J is TRBJ2-3, with 8 nucleotides matching TRBD2. The sample comprised CD4+ T cells sorted from blood. This TCR derives from a human donor in good health. This CDR3 is CASSEAGAPDTQYF. The CDR3 region has the DNA TGTGCCAGCAGTGAAGCGGGAGCTCCAGATACGCAGTATTTT.